Listed below are T cell receptor beta chains from one sample, sequenced in a study of beta chain features in type 1 diabetes. Some clones are missing from TCRdb's copy, which holds only in-frame ones; the method was immunoSEQ multiplex PCR. The sample carries under 300,000 clones, about 25% recorded once. Sequenced sample: central memory CD4+ T cells from blood. The origin of the receptors is a man aged 30-40 years in good health. CDR3s include the opening cysteine and the closing phenylalanine or tryptophan. D genes are given only for firm matches. Rows may omit the clone size; those that give it use once, few, many or a size class.

TRBJ2-1 | TRBD2 | few | TRBV29-1 | CSALGTSGGMDEQFF | TGCAGCGCCCTGGGGACTAGCGGGGGTATGGATGAGCAGTTCTTC
TRBJ1-1 | TRBD1 | few | TRBV20-1 | CSARRDREAFF | TGCAGTGCTAGAAGGGACAGGGAAGCTTTCTTT
TRBJ2-3 | NA | many | TRBV10-3 | CAIQAGTDTQYF | TGTGCCATTCAAGCGGGCACAGATACGCAGTATTTT
TRBJ1-5 | TRBD1 | NA | TRBV4-1 | CASSFGTGNQPQHF | TGCGCCAGCAGCTTCGGGACAGGCAATCAGCCCCAGCATTTT
TRBJ2-1 | TRBD2 | NA | TRBV15 | CATSRDYEGGSGQFF | TGTGCCACCAGCAGAGATTACGAGGGCGGGAGCGGGCAGTTCTTC
TRBJ2-1 | NA | NA | TRBV29-1 | CSGQRSDEQFF | TGCAGCGGGCAAAGGAGCGATGAGCAGTTCTTC
TRBJ1-2 | NA | NA | TRBV30 | CAWILGLGDGYTF | TGTGCCTGGATTCTGGGGCTAGGAGATGGCTACACCTTC
TRBJ1-6 | NA | few | TRBV2 | CASSVTVGTNSPLHF | TGTGCCAGCAGTGTTACAGTCGGGACGAATTCACCCCTCCACTTT
TRBJ2-3 | TRBD2 | NA | TRBV2 | CASRATSGSTDTQYF | TGTGCCAGCAGAGCCACTAGCGGAAGCACAGATACGCAGTATTTT
TRBJ2-3 | NA | NA | TRBV7-2 | CASSPKGLGRRQYF | TGTGCCAGCAGCCCTAAAGGGTTGGGACGGCGGCAGTATTTT
TRBJ1-1 | NA | NA | TRBV15 | CATSRDQGTEAFF | TGTGCCACCAGCAGAGACCAGGGGACTGAAGCTTTCTTT
TRBJ2-3 | TRBD2 | few | TRBV18 | CASSPSSGGSDTQYF | TGTGCCAGCTCACCGTCTAGCGGGGGGTCAGATACGCAGTATTTT
TRBJ2-1 | NA | few | TRBV2 | CASSDSTASRSYNEQFF | TGTGCCAGCAGTGATTCTACAGCGTCCCGCTCCTACAATGAGCAGTTCTTC
TRBJ2-3 | NA | NA | TRBV28 | CASSLLQGGTQYF | TGTGCCAGCAGTCTCCTACAGGGAGGGACGCAGTATTTT
TRBJ2-1 | NA | NA | TRBV30 | CAWSGGSGSSYNEQFF | TGTGCCTGGAGTGGTGGTAGCGGAAGCTCCTACAATGAGCAGTTCTTC
TRBJ2-7 | TRBD1 | few | TRBV2 | CASRRTGLGYEQYF | TGTGCCAGCAGAAGGACAGGTCTCGGTTACGAGCAGTACTTC
TRBJ2-1 | TRBD2 | few | TRBV4-3 | CASSQVVLAGRTGEQFF | TGCGCCAGCAGCCAAGTGGTGCTAGCGGGCCGTACCGGAGAGCAGTTCTTC
TRBJ2-3 | NA | NA | TRBV19 | CASSGGIADTQYF | TGTGCCAGTAGTGGTGGGATTGCAGATACGCAGTATTTT
TRBJ1-5 | NA | NA | TRBV9 | CASSERREGQPQHF | TGTGCCAGCAGCGAGCGGCGGGAAGGGCAGCCCCAGCATTTT
TRBJ2-2 | NA | few | TRBV5-4 | CASSIDSANTGELFF | TGTGCCAGCAGCATAGACAGTGCGAACACCGGGGAGCTGTTTTTT
TRBJ2-7 | TRBD2 | NA | TRBV29-1 | CSVEVVLAGGSYEQYF | TGCAGCGTTGAGGTCGTACTAGCGGGAGGCTCCTACGAGCAGTACTTC
TRBJ1-2 | NA | NA | TRBV6-5 | CASSYRQENYGYTF | TGTGCCAGCAGTTACCGGCAGGAGAACTATGGCTACACCTTC